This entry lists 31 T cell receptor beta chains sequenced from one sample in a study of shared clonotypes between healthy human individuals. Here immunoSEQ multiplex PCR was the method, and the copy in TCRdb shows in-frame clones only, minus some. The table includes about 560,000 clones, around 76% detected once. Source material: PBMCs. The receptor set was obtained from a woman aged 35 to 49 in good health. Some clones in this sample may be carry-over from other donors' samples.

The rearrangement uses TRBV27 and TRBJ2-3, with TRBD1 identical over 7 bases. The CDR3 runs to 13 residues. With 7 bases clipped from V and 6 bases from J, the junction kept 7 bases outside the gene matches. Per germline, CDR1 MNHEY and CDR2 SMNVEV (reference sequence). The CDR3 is CASKKQGPDTQYF. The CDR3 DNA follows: TGTGCCAGCAAAAAACAGGGGCCTGATACGCAGTATTTT.

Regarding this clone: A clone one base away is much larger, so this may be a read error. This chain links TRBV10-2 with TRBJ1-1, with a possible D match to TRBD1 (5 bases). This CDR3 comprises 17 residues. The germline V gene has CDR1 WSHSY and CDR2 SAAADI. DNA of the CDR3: TGCGCCGGCAGTGAGTCCGTTTGGGGCACTTTGAACACTGAAGCTTTCTTT. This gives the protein CAGSESVWGTLNTEAFF.

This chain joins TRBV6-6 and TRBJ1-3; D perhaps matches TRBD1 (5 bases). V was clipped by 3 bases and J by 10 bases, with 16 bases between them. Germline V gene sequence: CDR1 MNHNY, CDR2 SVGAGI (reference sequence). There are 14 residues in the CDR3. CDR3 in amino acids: CASSYGGGDITIYF. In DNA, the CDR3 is TGTGCCAGCAGTTATGGGGGAGGAGATATAACCATATATTTT.

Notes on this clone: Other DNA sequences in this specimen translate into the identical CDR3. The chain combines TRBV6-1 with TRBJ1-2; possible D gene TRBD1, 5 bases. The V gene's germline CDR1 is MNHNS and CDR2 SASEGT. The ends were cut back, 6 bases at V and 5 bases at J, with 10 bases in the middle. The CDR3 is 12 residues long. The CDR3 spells CASSADSYGYTF. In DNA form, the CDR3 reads TGTGCCAGCAGCGCAGACAGTTATGGCTACACCTTC.

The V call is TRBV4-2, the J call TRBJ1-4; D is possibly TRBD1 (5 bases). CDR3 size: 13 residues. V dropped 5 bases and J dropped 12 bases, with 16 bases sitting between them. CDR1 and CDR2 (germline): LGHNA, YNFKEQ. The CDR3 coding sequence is TGTGCCAGCAGCTACACCTCAGGGCTAGAACTGTTTTTT. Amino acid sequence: CASSYTSGLELFF.

The CDR3 here is CASSPEATDTQYF. Here the CDR3 DNA reads TGTGCCAGCTCACCGGAGGCCACAGATACGCAGTATTTT. This chain uses TRBV18 with TRBJ2-3; D may be TRBD2 (5 bases). Germline lookup yields CDR1 KGHSH and CDR2 LQKENI. The germline V and J ends were trimmed by 3 bases and 2 bases, with 6 bases remaining between them. The CDR3 consists of 13 residues.

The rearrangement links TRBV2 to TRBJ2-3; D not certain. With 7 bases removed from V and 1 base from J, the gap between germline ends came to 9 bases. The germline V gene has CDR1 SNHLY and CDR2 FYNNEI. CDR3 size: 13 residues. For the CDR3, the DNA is TGTGCCAGCAAAAGGCAGGGCACAGATACGCAGTATTTT. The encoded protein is CASKRQGTDTQYF.

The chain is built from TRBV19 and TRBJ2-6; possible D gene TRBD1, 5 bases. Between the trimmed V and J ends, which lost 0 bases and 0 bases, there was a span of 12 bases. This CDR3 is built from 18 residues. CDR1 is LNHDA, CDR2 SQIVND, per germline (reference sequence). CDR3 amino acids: CASSIDPQGVSGANVLTF. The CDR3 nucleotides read TGTGCCAGTAGTATAGATCCCCAAGGGGTCTCTGGGGCCAACGTCCTGACTTTC.

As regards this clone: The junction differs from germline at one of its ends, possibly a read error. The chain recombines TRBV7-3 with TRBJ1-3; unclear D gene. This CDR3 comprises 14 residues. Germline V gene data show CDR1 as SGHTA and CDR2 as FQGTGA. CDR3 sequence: CAISLDPSGNTIYF. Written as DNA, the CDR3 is TGTGCCATCAGCTTAGACCCCTCTGGAAACACCATATATTTT.

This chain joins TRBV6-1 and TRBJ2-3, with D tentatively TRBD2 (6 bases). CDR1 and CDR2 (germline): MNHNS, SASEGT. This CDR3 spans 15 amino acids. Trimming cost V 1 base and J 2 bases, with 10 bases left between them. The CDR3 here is CASSEGGLYTDTQYF. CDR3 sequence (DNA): TGTGCCAGCAGTGAAGGGGGACTTTACACAGATACGCAGTATTTT.

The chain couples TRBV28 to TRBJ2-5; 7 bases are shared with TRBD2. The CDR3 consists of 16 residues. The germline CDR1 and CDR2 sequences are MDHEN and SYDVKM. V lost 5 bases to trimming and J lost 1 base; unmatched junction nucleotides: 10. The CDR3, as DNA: TGTGCCAGCAGTCCTGGGCGCGGGAGACCCCAAGAGACCCAGTACTTC. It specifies CASSPGRGRPQETQYF. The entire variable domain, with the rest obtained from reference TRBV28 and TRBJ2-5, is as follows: DVKVTQSSRYLVKRTGEKVFLECVQDMDHENMFWYRQDPGLGLRLIYFSYDVKMKEKGDIPEGYSVSREKKERFSLILESASTNQTSMYLCASSPGRGRPQETQYFGPGTRLLVL.

This chain's CDR3 is CATLAGGPGANVLTF. CDR3 DNA: TGTGCCACATTAGCGGGAGGGCCCGGGGCCAACGTCCTGACTTTC. The J gene is TRBJ2-6, the V gene TRBV28; the match to TRBD2 covers 11 bases. J gave up 4 bases and V 10 bases, and 6 bases lay outside the gene matches. CDR3 length equals 15 residues. In germline, CDR1 is MDHEN, CDR2 SYDVKM.

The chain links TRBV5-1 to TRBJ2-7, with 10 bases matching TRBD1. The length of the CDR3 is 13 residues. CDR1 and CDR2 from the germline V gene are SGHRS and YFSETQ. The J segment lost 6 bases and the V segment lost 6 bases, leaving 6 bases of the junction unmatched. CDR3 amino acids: CASTRDRGPEQYF. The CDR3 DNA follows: TGCGCCAGCACCCGGGACAGGGGACCCGAGCAGTACTTC.

The CDR3 here is CAWRDSSGVGNEQFF. The CDR3 bases are TGTGCCTGGAGGGACTCTAGCGGGGTGGGGAATGAGCAGTTCTTC. The V and J genes are TRBV30 and TRBJ2-1, with TRBD2 matching over 9 bases. This CDR3 region has 15 residues. Per the germline V gene, CDR1 is GTSNPN and CDR2 is SVGIG (reference sequence). The V segment lost 3 bases and the J segment 7 bases; nucleotides outside the gene matches: 10. The variable domain in full, with the rest retrieved from reference TRBV30 and TRBJ2-1, is SQTIHQWPATLVQPVGSPLSLECTVEGTSNPNLYWYRQAAGRGLQLLFYSVGIGQISSEVPQNLSASRPQDRQFILSSKKLLLSDSGFYLCAWRDSSGVGNEQFFGPGTRLTVL.

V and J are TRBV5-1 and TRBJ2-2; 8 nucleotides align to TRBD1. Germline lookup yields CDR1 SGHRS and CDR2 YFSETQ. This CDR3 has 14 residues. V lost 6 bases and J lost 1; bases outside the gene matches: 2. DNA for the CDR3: TGCGCCAGCACCGGGACAGGGAACACCGGGGAGCTGTTTTTT. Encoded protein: CASTGTGNTGELFF.

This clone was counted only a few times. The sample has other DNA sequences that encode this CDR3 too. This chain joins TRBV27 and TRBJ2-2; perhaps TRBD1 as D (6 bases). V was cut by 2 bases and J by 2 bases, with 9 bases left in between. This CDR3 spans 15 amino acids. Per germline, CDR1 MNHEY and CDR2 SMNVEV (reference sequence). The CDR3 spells CASSLRGSNTGELFF. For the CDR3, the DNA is TGTGCCAGCAGTTTAAGGGGGTCTAACACCGGGGAGCTGTTTTTT.

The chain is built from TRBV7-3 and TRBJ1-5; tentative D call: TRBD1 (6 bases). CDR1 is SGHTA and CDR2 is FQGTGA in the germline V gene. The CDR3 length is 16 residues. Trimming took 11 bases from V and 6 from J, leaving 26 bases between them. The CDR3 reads CAPNTQGRGLSQPQHF. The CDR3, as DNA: TGTGCCCCCAACACCCAGGGCAGGGGACTGAGTCAGCCCCAGCATTTT.

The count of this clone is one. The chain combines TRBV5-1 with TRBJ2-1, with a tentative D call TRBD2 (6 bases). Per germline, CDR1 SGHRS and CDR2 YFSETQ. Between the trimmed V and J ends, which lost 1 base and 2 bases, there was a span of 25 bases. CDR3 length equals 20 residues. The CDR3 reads CASSLQVTSSPTRTYNEQFF. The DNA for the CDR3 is TGCGCCAGCAGCTTGCAGGTGACTAGTTCCCCAACAAGGACCTACAATGAGCAGTTCTTC. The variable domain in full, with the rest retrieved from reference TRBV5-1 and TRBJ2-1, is KAGVTQTPRYLIKTRGQQVTLSCSPISGHRSVSWYQQTPGQGLQFLFEYFSETQRNKGNFPGRFSGRQFSNSRSEMNVSTLELGDSALYLCASSLQVTSSPTRTYNEQFFGPGTRLTVL.

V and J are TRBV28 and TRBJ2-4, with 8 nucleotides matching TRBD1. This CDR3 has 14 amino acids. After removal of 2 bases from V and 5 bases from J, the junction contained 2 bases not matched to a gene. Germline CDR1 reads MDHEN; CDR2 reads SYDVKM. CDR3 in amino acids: CASSLNRGENIQYF. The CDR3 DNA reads TGTGCCAGCAGTTTAAACAGGGGGGAAAACATTCAGTACTTC.

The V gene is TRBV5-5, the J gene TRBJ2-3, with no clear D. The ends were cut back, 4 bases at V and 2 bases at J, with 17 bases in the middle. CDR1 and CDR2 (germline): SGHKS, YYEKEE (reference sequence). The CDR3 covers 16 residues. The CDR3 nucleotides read TGTGCCAGCAGCCTGTCCGCGAGACGTCTCACAGATACGCAGTATTTT. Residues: CASSLSARRLTDTQYF.

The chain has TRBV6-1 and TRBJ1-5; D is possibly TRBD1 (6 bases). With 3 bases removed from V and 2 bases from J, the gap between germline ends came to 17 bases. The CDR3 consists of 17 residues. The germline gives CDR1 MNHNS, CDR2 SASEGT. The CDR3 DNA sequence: TGTGCCAGCAGTGATCGGGTAGGGGGTTCGGGCAATCAGCCCCAGCATTTT. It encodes CASSDRVGGSGNQPQHF.

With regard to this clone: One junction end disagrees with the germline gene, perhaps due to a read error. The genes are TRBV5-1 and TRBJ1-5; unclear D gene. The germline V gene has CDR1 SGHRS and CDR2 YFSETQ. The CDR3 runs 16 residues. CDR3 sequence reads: CASSLDPGYSSQPQHF. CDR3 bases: TGCGCCAGCAGCTTGGATCCGGGGTATAGCAGTCAGCCCCAGCATTTT.

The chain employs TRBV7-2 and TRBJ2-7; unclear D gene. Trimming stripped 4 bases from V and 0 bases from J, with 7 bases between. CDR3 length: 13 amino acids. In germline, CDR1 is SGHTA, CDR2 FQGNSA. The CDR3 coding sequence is TGTGCCAGCAGCTACGCCTACTCCTACGAGCAGTACTTC. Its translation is CASSYAYSYEQYF.

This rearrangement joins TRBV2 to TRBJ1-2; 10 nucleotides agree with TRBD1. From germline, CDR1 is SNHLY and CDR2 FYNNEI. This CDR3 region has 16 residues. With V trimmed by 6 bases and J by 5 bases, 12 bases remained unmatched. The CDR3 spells CASRRETGGTIYGYTF. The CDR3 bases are TGTGCCAGCAGGCGGGAGACAGGGGGCACTATTTATGGCTACACCTTC.

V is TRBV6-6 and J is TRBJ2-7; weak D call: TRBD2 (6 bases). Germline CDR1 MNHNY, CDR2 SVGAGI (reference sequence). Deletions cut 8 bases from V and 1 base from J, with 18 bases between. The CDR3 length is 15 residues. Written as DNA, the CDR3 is TGTGCCAGCCGAATAGGGGCAGGGAGGTCCTACGAGCAGTACTTC. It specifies CASRIGAGRSYEQYF.

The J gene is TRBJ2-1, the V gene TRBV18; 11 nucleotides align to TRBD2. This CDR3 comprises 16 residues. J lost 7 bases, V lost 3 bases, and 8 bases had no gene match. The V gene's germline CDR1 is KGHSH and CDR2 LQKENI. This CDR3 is CASSPLTSGNVNEQFF. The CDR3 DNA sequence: TGTGCCAGCTCACCGCTGACTAGCGGGAACGTAAATGAGCAGTTCTTC. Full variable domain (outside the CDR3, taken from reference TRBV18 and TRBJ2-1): NAGVMQNPRHLVRRRGQEARLRCSPMKGHSHVYWYRQLPEEGLKFMVYLQKENIIDESGMPKERFSAEFPKEGPSILRIQQVVRGDSAAYFCASSPLTSGNVNEQFFGPGTRLTVL.

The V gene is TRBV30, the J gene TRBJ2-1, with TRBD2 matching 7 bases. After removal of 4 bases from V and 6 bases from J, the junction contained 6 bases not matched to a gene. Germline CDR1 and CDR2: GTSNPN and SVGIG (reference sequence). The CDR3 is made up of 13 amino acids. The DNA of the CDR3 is TGTGCCTGGAACCAGCGGGAACGCAATGAGCAGTTCTTC. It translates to CAWNQRERNEQFF.

CDR3 region: CASSYSGVAGNTIYF. The CDR3, as DNA: TGTGCCAGCAGTTACTCGGGGGTGGCTGGAAACACCATATATTTT. The chain links TRBV6-5 to TRBJ1-3, with D tentatively TRBD1 (5 bases). The CDR3 has 15 amino acids. Germline V CDR1 and CDR2: MNHEY, SVGAGI. V was shortened by 0 bases and J by 2 bases, with 8 bases between the two germline ends.

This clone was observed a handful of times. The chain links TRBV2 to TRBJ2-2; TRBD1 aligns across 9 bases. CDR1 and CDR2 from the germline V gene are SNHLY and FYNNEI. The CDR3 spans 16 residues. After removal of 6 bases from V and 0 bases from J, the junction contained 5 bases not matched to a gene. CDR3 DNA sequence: TGTGCCAGCAGCTTCACAGGGGGCACGAACACCGGGGAGCTGTTTTTT. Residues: CASSFTGGTNTGELFF.

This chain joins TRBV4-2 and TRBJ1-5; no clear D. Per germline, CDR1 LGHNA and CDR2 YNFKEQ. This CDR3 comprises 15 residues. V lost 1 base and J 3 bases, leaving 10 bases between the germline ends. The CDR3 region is CASSQALGYNQPQHF. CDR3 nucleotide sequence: TGTGCCAGCAGCCAAGCTTTGGGTTACAATCAGCCCCAGCATTTT.

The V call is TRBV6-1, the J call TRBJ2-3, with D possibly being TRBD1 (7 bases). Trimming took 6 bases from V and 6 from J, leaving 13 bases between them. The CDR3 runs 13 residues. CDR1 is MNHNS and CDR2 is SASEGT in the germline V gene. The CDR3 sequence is CASREGAADTQYF. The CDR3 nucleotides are TGTGCCAGCAGGGAGGGGGCGGCGGATACGCAGTATTTT.